This T cell receptor (beta chain) was recorded in a study of cytomegalovirus exposure and HLA in healthy donors. Study findings and constraints: The dataset shows that most TCR sequences were rare, while some public TCRs occurred in many donors. Altogether, 170 or so TCR beta chains were recorded as cytomegalovirus-associated. Diagnosis of cytomegalovirus status made by the classifier reportedly showed high specificity and sensitivity. Under in vitro conditions, a few CMV-associated chains were confirmed as specific for CMV antigens.

Using immunoSEQ multiplex PCR, the repertoire was profiled, and TCRdb retains in-frame clones only, with some absent. The sample yields roughly 180,000 clones, roughly 86% seen once. The junction had 8 bases not matched to a gene; V was cut back by 4 bases and J by 4 bases. The CDR3 is made up of 16 amino acids. Germline CDR1 SGDLS, CDR2 YYNGEE. Worth noting for this clone: Its antigen is unidentified.

Source material: PBMCs. The receptor was derived from a man younger than 40 in good health and CMV-seropositive. This sequence joins TRBV9 and TRBJ2-3; 11 positions match TRBD2. The DNA for the CDR3 is TGTGCCAGCAGCCCTAGCGGGGGGAAGAATGCAGATACGCAGTATTTT. Its protein product is CASSPSGGKNADTQYF.